This T cell receptor beta chain is drawn from a study of T cell responses to AZD1222 COVID-19 vaccine. TCRdb's table, derived via immunoSEQ multiplex PCR, lists solely in-frame clones and lacks some. Here the sample spans about 120,000 clones, 88% being singletons. The germline CDR1 and CDR2 sequences are MDHEN and SYDVKM. CDR3 size: 14 residues. The germline V and J ends were trimmed by 3 bases and 5 bases, with 13 bases remaining between them. This material consisted of peripheral blood, taken on day 0 of AZD1222 vaccination. The receptor comes from an adult in good health. J is TRBJ1-1 and V is TRBV28; TRBD1 is a possible D gene (5 bases). The CDR3 here is CASSFQGRFTEAFF. The CDR3 bases are TGTGCCAGCAGTTTCCAGGGAAGGTTTACTGAAGCTTTCTTT. The full variable domain, in which reference TRBV28 and TRBJ1-1 provide the parts outside the CDR3, is DVKVTQSSRYLVKRTGEKVFLECVQDMDHENMFWYRQDPGLGLRLIYFSYDVKMKEKGDIPEGYSVSREKKERFSLILESASTNQTSMYLCASSFQGRFTEAFFGQGTRLTVV.